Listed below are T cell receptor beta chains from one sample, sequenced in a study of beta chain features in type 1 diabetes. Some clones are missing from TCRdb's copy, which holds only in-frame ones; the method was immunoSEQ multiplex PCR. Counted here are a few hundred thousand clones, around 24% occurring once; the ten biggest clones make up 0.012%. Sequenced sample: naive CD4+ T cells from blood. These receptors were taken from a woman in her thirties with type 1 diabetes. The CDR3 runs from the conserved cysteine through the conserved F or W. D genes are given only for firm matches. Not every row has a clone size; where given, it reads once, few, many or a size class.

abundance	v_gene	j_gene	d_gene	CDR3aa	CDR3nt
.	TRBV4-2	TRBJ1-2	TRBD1	CASSQVPWDSYGYTF	TGTGCCAGCAGCCAAGTTCCGTGGGACAGCTATGGCTACACCTTC
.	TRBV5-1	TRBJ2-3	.	CASSLRASTDTQYF	TGCGCCAGCAGCTTGAGAGCTAGCACAGATACGCAGTATTTT
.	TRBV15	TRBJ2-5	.	CATSRGAGRETQYF	TGTGCCACCAGCAGAGGAGCAGGGCGAGAGACCCAGTACTTC
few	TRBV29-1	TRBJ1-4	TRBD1	CSVDLGTGAHEKLFF	TGCAGCGTTGACTTGGGGACAGGAGCCCATGAAAAACTGTTTTTT
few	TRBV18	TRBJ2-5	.	CASSPFAGRGQETQYF	TGTGCCAGCTCACCCTTTGCGGGACGGGGCCAAGAGACCCAGTACTTC
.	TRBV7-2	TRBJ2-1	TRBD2	CASSYSGSRYNEQFF	TGTGCCAGCAGCTATAGCGGGAGTAGGTACAATGAGCAGTTCTTC
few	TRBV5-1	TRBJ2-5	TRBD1	CASSLFGQGPDQETQYF	TGCGCCAGCAGCTTGTTCGGACAGGGGCCAGACCAAGAGACCCAGTACTTC
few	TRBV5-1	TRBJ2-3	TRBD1	CASSLAGTGADTQYF	TGCGCCAGCAGCTTGGCCGGGACAGGGGCAGATACGCAGTATTTT
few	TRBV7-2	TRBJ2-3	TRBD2	CASSPAWTSGYTDTQYF	TGTGCCAGCAGCCCTGCCTGGACTAGCGGATACACAGATACGCAGTATTTT
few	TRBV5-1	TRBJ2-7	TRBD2	CASSLARGGSSSYEQYF	TGCGCCAGCAGCTTGGCCCGGGGCGGGAGTAGTTCCTACGAGCAGTACTTC
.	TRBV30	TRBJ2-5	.	CAWRASQETQYF	TGTGCCTGGAGGGCCAGCCAAGAGACCCAGTACTTC
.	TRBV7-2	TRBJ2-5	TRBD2	CASSFLAPLAGGPTETQYF	TGTGCCAGCAGCTTCCTAGCCCCACTAGCGGGAGGGCCCACAGAGACCCAGTACTTC
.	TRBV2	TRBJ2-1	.	CASTKLGGGEQFF	TGTGCCAGCACCAAGCTAGGTGGTGGTGAGCAGTTCTTC
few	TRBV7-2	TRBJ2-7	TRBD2	CASKPAGGYEQYF	TGTGCCAGCAAGCCAGCGGGAGGGTACGAGCAGTACTTC
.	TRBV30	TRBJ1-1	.	CAWSLGDRIMNTEAFF	TGTGCCTGGAGTTTGGGAGACAGGATCATGAACACTGAAGCTTTCTTT
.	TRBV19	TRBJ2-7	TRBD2	CASSPSGTSGDYEQYF	TGTGCCAGTAGCCCAAGCGGGACTAGCGGGGATTACGAGCAGTACTTC
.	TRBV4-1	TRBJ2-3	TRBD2	CASSLLAGGADTQYF	TGCGCCAGCAGCCTTTTAGCGGGAGGGGCAGATACGCAGTATTTT
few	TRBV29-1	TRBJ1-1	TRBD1	CSGSGDSGSNTEAFF	TGCAGCGGCTCGGGGGACAGTGGATCGAACACTGAAGCTTTCTTT
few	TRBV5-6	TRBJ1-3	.	CASSQSWGGNTIYF	TGTGCCAGCAGCCAGAGCTGGGGCGGAAACACCATATATTTT
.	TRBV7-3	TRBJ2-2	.	CASSPRAGELFF	TGTGCCAGCAGCCCTCGGGCCGGGGAGCTGTTTTTT
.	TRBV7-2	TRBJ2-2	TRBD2	CASSVDRGGSTGELFF	TGTGCCAGCAGCGTCGATCGGGGGGGTTCAACCGGGGAGCTGTTTTTT
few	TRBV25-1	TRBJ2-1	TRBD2	CASSERGESDEQFF	TGTGCCAGCAGTGAACGGGGGGAGTCTGATGAGCAGTTCTTC
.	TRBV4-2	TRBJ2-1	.	CASSPDGGGGQEQFF	TGTGCCAGCAGCCCCGATGGGGGAGGGGGTCAAGAGCAGTTCTTC
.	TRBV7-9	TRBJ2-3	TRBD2	CASRPGLAGGRGTDTQYF	TGTGCCAGCAGACCTGGACTAGCGGGAGGCCGGGGCACAGATACGCAGTATTTT